Below, 15 T cell receptor beta chains from the same sample are listed, as sequenced in a study of blood T cell repertoires in COVID-19. The assay was immunoSEQ multiplex PCR, and TCRdb's table has in-frame clones only and misses some. The top ten hold approximately 7.6% of the sample, which has around 230,000 clones, roughly 87% seen once. Material for sequencing was peripheral blood. The receptor source for this set is a man in his 60s who had recovered from COVID-19.

The CDR3, as DNA: TGTGCCAGCAGTGTGAGAGGGGGAATTGAAAAACTGTTTTTT. Translating it yields CASSVRGGIEKLFF. The J gene is TRBJ1-4, the V gene TRBV2; the D gene is possibly TRBD1 (6 bases). CDR1 and CDR2 (germline): SNHLY, FYNNEI. The CDR3 consists of 14 residues. Deletions cut 4 bases from V and 7 bases from J, with 13 bases between.

The chain employs TRBV5-5 and TRBJ2-7; D gene unclear. The V end was cut by 1 base, the J end by 4 bases, with 9 bases between. Germline V gene lookup returns CDR1 SGHKS and CDR2 YYEKEE (reference sequence). The CDR3 has 13 residues. The CDR3 loop is CASSLTTSYEQYF. CDR3 DNA: TGTGCCAGCAGCTTGACCACATCATACGAGCAGTACTTC.

This chain joins TRBV5-6 and TRBJ1-5; D not certain. Germline V CDR1 and CDR2: SGHDT, YYEEEE. This CDR3 has 15 residues. Trimming removed 0 bases at V and 6 bases at J, with 13 bases between. The CDR3 sequence is CASSLAGRAGQPQHF. Here the CDR3 DNA reads TGTGCCAGCAGCTTGGCGGGGAGGGCGGGTCAGCCCCAGCATTTT. The full variable domain, its missing parts supplied by reference TRBV5-6 and TRBJ1-5, is DAGVTQSPTHLIKTRGQQVTLRCSPKSGHDTVSWYQQALGQGPQFIFQYYEEEERQRGNFPDRFSGHQFPNYSSELNVNALLLGDSALYLCASSLAGRAGQPQHFGDGTRLSIL.

CDR3 loop: CASSLVTGRGREKLFF. CDR3 bases: TGTGCCAGCAGCTTAGTCACAGGGCGCGGGAGGGAAAAACTGTTTTTT. The chain links TRBV7-9 to TRBJ1-4; D perhaps matches TRBD1 (6 bases). Germline V gene sequence: CDR1 SEHNR, CDR2 FQNEAQ (reference sequence). Trimming pared 1 base from V and 8 bases from J, leaving 17 bases between. The CDR3 loop spans 16 amino acids. The whole variable domain, filled in from reference TRBV7-9 and TRBJ1-4, reads DTGVSQNPRHKITKRGQNVTFRCDPISEHNRLYWYRQTLGQGPEFLTYFQNEAQLEKSRLLSDRFSAERPKGSFSTLEIQRTEQGDSAMYLCASSLVTGRGREKLFFGSGTQLSVL.

The chain combines TRBV12-3 or TRBV12-4 with TRBJ1-3, with unresolved D. With 5 bases removed from V and 7 bases from J, the gap between germline ends came to 3 bases. The CDR3 loop spans 10 amino acids. CDR3 sequence reads: CASSRNTIYF. The CDR3 DNA follows: TGTGCCAGCAGTCGGAACACCATATATTTT.

The CDR3 DNA reads as TGTGCCAGCAGCCCTCAGTCGTGGGGAGCAGATACGCAGTATTTT. It is translated as CASSPQSWGADTQYF. The chain uses TRBV9 and TRBJ2-3, with D perhaps TRBD2 (5 bases). The CDR3 has 15 residues. Trimming stripped 4 bases from V and 4 bases from J, with 16 bases between. The V gene's germline CDR1 is SGDLS and CDR2 YYNGEE.

The chain is built from TRBV14 and TRBJ1-4; D not certain. V dropped 4 bases and J dropped 7 bases, with 10 bases sitting between them. Germline CDR1 reads SGHDN; CDR2 reads FVKESK. The CDR3 loop spans 13 amino acids. In DNA form, the CDR3 reads TGTGCCAGCAGCCTAGTTGTCTCTGAAAAACTGTTTTTT. The encoded protein is CASSLVVSEKLFF.

V usage is TRBV18 and J usage is TRBJ1-4; D gene uncertain. Germline lookup yields CDR1 KGHSH and CDR2 LQKENI. The CDR3 contains 15 residues. V was cut by 2 bases and J by 0 bases, with 7 bases left in between. CDR3: CASSPFGATNEKLFF. CDR3 DNA: TGTGCCAGCTCACCATTCGGTGCAACTAATGAAAAACTGTTTTTT.

DNA of the CDR3: TGTGCCAGCACTGGAGGACGGACAGGGGGGACAGATACGCAGTATTTT. It yields the protein CASTGGRTGGTDTQYF. V usage is TRBV7-8 and J usage is TRBJ2-3; 10 bases map to TRBD1. This CDR3 region has 16 residues. Germline V gene lookup returns CDR1 SGHVS and CDR2 FQNEAQ. Trimming cost V 7 bases and J 3 bases; bases outside gene matches: 10.

V gene TRBV10-2 combines with J gene TRBJ1-4, with unresolved D. The CDR3 runs to 13 residues. The germline V gene encodes CDR1 WSHSY and CDR2 SAAADI. Trimming pared 6 bases from V and 4 bases from J, leaving 9 bases between. For the CDR3, the DNA is TGCGCCAGCAGACAGAGTCTTAATGAAAAACTGTTTTTT. Translated, it gives CASRQSLNEKLFF.

This clone was counted a few times. This chain links TRBV11-3 with TRBJ1-1; no firm D call. Germline CDR1 is SGHNT and CDR2 is YENEEA. CDR3 length: 13 residues. V lost 2 bases, J lost 0 bases, and 4 bases lay in between. CDR3 residues: CASSLHMNTEAFF. The CDR3 DNA follows: TGTGCCAGCAGCTTACACATGAACACTGAAGCTTTCTTT.

The rearrangement joins TRBV2 to TRBJ1-4; 7 bases fit TRBD1. Germline V CDR1 and CDR2: SNHLY, FYNNEI. This CDR3 contains 13 residues. V trimming: 5 bases; J trimming: 8 bases; junction bases outside the gene matches: 5. CDR3 DNA sequence: TGTGCCAGCAGTTTCCAGGGGGTAGAAAAACTGTTTTTT. Protein sequence: CASSFQGVEKLFF.

This clone was found once. The V gene is TRBV7-9, the J gene TRBJ1-6; 7 bases align to TRBD1. The CDR3 extends over 17 amino acids. V gave up 5 bases and J gave up 4 bases; unmatched junction bases: 11. Germline V CDR1 and CDR2: SEHNR, FQNEAQ (reference sequence). In nucleotides, the CDR3 is TGTGCCAGCAGCAAACGGGACAGACTTATATATAATTCACCCCTCCACTTT. The encoded protein is CASSKRDRLIYNSPLHF. Based on the CDR3 plus reference TRBV7-9 and TRBJ1-6, the full variable domain is DTGVSQNPRHKITKRGQNVTFRCDPISEHNRLYWYRQTLGQGPEFLTYFQNEAQLEKSRLLSDRFSAERPKGSFSTLEIQRTEQGDSAMYLCASSKRDRLIYNSPLHFGNGTRLTVT.

The genes are TRBV15 and TRBJ2-4, with unresolved D. Germline CDR1 and CDR2: LNHNV and YYDKDF (reference sequence). V was cut by 0 bases and J by 7 bases, with 16 bases left in between. The CDR3 has 16 residues. CDR3 bases: TGTGCCACCAGCAGAGAAATCATAGTGGAGAGGAACATTCAGTACTTC. Translation gives CATSREIIVERNIQYF. The full variable domain, rest sourced from reference TRBV15 and TRBJ2-4, is DAMVIQNPRYQVTQFGKPVTLSCSQTLNHNVMYWYQQKSSQAPKLLFHYYDKDFNNEADTPDNFQSRRPNTSFCFLDIRSPGLGDTAMYLCATSREIIVERNIQYFGAGTRLSVL.

The table lists this clone with a few counts. The same CDR3 arises from other DNA sequences in this sample as well. The gene calls are TRBV4-2 and TRBJ2-7; 10 positions agree with TRBD1. The V and J ends lost 4 bases and 3 bases, in that order; junction bases with no gene match: 3. Per the germline V gene, CDR1 is LGHNA and CDR2 is YNFKEQ. The CDR3 length is 14 residues. DNA of the CDR3: TGTGCCAGCAGCCGAGGACAGGGGGACTACGAGCAGTACTTC. It yields the protein CASSRGQGDYEQYF.